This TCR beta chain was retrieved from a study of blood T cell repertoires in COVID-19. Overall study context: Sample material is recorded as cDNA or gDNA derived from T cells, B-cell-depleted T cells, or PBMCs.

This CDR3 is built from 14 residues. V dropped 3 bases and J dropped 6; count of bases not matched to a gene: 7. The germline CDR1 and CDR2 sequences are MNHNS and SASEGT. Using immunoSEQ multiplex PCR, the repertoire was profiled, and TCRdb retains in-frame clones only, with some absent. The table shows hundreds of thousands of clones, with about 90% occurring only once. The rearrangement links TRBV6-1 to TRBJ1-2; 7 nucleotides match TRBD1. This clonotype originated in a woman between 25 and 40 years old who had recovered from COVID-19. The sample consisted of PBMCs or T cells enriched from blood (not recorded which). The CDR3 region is CASSDPWTGNGYTF. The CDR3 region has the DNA TGTGCCAGCAGTGACCCTTGGACAGGAAATGGCTACACCTTC.